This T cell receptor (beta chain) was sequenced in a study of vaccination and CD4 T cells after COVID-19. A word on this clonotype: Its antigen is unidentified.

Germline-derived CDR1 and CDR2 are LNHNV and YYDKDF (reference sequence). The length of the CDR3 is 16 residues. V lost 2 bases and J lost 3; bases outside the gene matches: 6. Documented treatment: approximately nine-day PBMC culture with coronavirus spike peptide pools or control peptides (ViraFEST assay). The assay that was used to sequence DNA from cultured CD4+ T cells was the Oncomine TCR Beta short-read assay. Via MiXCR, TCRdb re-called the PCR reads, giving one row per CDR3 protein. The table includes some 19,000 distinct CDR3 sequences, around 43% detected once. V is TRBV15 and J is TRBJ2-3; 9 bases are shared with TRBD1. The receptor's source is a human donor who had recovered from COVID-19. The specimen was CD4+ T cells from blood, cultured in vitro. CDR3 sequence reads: CATSRSRGTGTDTQYF. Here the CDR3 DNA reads TGTGCCACCAGCAGATCCCGCGGGACAGGGACAGATACGCAGTATTTT.